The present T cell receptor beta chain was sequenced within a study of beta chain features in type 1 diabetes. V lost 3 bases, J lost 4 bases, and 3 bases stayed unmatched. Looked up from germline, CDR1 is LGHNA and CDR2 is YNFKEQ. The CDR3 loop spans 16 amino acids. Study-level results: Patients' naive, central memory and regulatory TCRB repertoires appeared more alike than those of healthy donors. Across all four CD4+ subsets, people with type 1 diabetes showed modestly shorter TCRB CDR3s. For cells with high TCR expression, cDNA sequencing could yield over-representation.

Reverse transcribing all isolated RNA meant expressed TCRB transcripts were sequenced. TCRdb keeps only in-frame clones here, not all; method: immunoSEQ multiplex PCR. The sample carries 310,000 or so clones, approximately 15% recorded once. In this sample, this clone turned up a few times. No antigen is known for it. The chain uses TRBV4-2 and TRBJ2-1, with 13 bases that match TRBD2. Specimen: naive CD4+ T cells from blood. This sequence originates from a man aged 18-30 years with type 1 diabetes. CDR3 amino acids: CASSHGLAGDYNEQFF. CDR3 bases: TGTGCCAGCAGCCACGGACTAGCGGGAGATTACAATGAGCAGTTCTTC.